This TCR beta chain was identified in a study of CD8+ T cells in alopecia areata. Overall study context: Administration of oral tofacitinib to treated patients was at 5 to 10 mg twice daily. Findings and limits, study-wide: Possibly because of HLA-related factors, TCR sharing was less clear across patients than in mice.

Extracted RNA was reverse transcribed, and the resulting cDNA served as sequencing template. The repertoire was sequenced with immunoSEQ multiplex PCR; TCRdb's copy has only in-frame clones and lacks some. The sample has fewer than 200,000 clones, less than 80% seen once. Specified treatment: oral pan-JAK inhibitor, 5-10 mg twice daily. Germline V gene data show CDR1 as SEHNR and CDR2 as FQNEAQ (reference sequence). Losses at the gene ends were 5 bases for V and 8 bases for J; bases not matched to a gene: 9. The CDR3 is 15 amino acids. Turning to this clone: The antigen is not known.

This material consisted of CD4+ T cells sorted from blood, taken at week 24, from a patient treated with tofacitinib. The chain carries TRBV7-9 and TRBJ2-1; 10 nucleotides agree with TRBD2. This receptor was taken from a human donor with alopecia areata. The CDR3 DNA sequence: TGTGCCAGCAGCGCTCTAGCGGGGGCGGCCTATGAGCAGTTCTTC. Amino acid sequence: CASSALAGAAYEQFF.